This T cell receptor beta chain was documented in a study of cytomegalovirus exposure and HLA in healthy donors. General observations from the study: Later work showed greater clonal expansion in HLA-associated TCR beta chains than in equally common others. The HLA-A and HLA-B alleles of most subjects were reportedly predicted accurately from TCR beta sequences. When analyzed later, the rates of TCR association showed variation by HLA locus, with DRB1 the most and HLA-C the fewest.

Comments on this clone: Its specificity is unknown.

PCR involved 60 Vbeta and 13 Jbeta primers. The assay was immunoSEQ multiplex PCR, and TCRdb's table has in-frame clones only and misses some. Here the sample spans more than 150,000 clones, 70% to 85% being singletons. Germline V lookup: CDR1 MGHRA, CDR2 YSYEKL. V shed 3 bases, J shed 6 bases, and the junction held 2 bases outside the gene matches. The CDR3 has 14 amino acids. The clonotype was recovered from a woman between 45 and 60 years old in good health and CMV-seropositive. The V gene is TRBV4-1, the J gene TRBJ2-1; TRBD2 matches 10 bases. The sequenced sample was PBMCs. The CDR3 loop reads CASSHGLAVNEQFF. As DNA, the CDR3 is TGCGCCAGCAGCCACGGACTAGCGGTCAATGAGCAGTTCTTC.